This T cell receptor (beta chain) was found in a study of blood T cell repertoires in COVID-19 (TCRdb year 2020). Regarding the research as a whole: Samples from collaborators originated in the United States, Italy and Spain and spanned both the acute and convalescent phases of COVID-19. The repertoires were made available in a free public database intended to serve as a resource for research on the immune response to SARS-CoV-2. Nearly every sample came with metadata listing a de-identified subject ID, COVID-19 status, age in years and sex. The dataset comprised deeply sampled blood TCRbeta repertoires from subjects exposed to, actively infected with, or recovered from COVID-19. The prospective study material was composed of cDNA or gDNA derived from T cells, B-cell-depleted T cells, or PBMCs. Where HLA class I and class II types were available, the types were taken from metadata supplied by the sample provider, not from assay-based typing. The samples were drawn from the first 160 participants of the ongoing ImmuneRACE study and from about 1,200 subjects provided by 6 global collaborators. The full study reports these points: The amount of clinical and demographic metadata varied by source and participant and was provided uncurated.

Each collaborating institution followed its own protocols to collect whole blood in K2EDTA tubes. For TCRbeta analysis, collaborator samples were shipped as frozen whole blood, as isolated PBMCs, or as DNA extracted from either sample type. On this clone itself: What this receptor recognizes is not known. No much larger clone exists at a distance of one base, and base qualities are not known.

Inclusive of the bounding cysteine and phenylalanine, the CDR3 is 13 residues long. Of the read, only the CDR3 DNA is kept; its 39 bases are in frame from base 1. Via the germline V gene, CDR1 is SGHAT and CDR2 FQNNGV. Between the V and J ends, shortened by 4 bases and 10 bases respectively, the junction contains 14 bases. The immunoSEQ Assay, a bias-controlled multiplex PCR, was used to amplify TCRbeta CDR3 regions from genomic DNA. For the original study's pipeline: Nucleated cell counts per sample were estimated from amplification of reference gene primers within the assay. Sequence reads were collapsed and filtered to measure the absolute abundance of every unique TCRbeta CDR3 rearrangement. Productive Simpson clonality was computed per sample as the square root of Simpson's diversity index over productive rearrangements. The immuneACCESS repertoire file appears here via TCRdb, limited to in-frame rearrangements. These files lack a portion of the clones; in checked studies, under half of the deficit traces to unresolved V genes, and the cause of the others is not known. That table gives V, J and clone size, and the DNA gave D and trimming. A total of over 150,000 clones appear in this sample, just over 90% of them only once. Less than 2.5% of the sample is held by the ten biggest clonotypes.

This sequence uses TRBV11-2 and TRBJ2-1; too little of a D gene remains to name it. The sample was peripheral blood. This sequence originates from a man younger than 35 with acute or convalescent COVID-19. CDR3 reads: CASSWAGTGEQFF. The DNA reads TGTGCCAGCAGCTGGGCAGGTACCGGAGAGCAGTTCTTC.